This T cell receptor (beta chain) was identified in a study of T-cell reconstitution after alpha-beta-depleted transplantation in children. Construction of the TCRbeta library involved unique molecular identifiers. In TCRdb, the PCR reads were re-called with MiXCR into one record per CDR3 protein. The sample includes approximately 630,000 distinct CDR3 sequences, over 10% seen only once; the top ten take roughly 0.84%. With 5 bases removed from V and 10 bases from J, the gap between germline ends came to 18 bases. The CDR3 length is 14 residues. Germline V lookup: CDR1 SGHVS, CDR2 FQNEAQ. In this sample, this clonotype turned up a few times.

V and J are TRBV7-8 and TRBJ2-1, with a possible D match to TRBD2 (6 bases). The source is a girl aged 2 to 10 with congenital amegakaryocytic thrombocytopenia, due to receive a stem cell transplant. This sample comprised PBMCs, obtained before TCRalphabeta/CD19-depleted stem cell transplant. CDR3 amino acids: CASSVGLSRGEQFF. In DNA form, the CDR3 reads TGTGCCAGCAGCGTGGGACTTAGCCGGGGGGAGCAGTTCTTC. The whole variable domain, remainder taken from reference TRBV7-8 and TRBJ2-1, is GAGVSQSPRYKVAKRGQDVALRCDPISGHVSLFWYQQALGQGPEFLTYFQNEAQLDKSGLPSDRFFAERPEGSVSTLKIQRTQQEDSAVYLCASSVGLSRGEQFFGPGTRLTVL.